A selection of T cell receptor beta chains follows, all from one sample in a study of blood T cell repertoires in COVID-19. Assay used: immunoSEQ multiplex PCR; TCRdb lists only in-frame clones, some missing. The sample carries roughly 110,000 clones, 80% to 95% recorded once. Specimen: peripheral blood. These receptors all come from a woman in her twenties or thirties with acute or convalescent COVID-19. Each CDR3 is given with its conserved first and last residue. D genes are given only for firm matches. Rows may omit the clone size; those that give it use once, few, many or a size class.

J	size	V	D	CDR3	DNA
TRBJ2-7	once	TRBV7-2	TRBD1	CASSPRQGYYEQYF	TGTGCCAGCAGCCCCCGACAGGGGTACTACGAGCAGTACTTC
TRBJ1-1	-	TRBV11-2	-	CASSLWTENTEAFF	TGTGCCAGCAGCTTATGGACAGAGAACACTGAAGCTTTCTTT
TRBJ2-5	-	TRBV30	TRBD2	CAWSPGLAQETQYF	TGTGCCTGGAGTCCCGGACTAGCTCAAGAGACCCAGTACTTC
TRBJ1-5	-	TRBV19	TRBD1	CASPRDRGEDQPQHF	TGTGCCAGTCCTCGGGACAGGGGGGAGGATCAGCCCCAGCATTTT
TRBJ2-6	-	TRBV11-2	TRBD2	CASSSTTSGRISGANVLTF	TGTGCCAGCAGCTCCACGACTAGCGGGAGGATCTCTGGGGCCAACGTCCTGACTTTC
TRBJ1-3	-	TRBV21-1	-	CASSKRRSDKAGNTIYF	TGTGCCAGCAGCAAACGGCGAAGCGATAAAGCTGGAAACACCATATATTTT
TRBJ2-7	-	TRBV3-1/TRBV3-2	TRBD2	CASSQERAGGYEQYF	TGTGCCAGCAGCCAAGAAAGAGCGGGGGGATACGAGCAGTACTTC
TRBJ2-1	-	TRBV11-3	TRBD1	CASSLAPTTGAEQFF	TGTGCCAGCAGCTTAGCCCCCACGACAGGGGCTGAGCAGTTCTTC
TRBJ1-4	many	TRBV7-9	-	CASSSTRLGEKLFF	TGTGCCAGCAGCTCGACGAGGTTGGGTGAAAAACTGTTTTTT
TRBJ2-7	-	TRBV4-2	-	CASSQDLGLNF	TGTGCCAGCAGCCAGGATCTGGGGCTAAACTTC
TRBJ2-7	-	TRBV19	-	CASGVGGTSGEQYF	TGTGCCAGCGGGGTTGGGGGGACCTCCGGCGAGCAGTACTTC
TRBJ1-1	-	TRBV6-2/TRBV6-3	TRBD1	CASSPGTGGRGRAEAFF	TGTGCCAGCAGCCCTGGGACAGGAGGGCGGGGTAGGGCTGAAGCTTTCTTT
TRBJ1-3	-	TRBV28	-	CASNSYGNTIYF	TGTGCCAGCAACTCATATGGAAACACCATATATTTT
TRBJ1-2	-	TRBV30	TRBD1	CAWSSSGGRGYTF	TGTGCCTGGAGCTCCTCAGGGGGCCGTGGCTACACCTTC
TRBJ1-3	-	TRBV6-5	TRBD1	CASRLGQLGNTIYF	TGTGCCAGCAGACTGGGACAGCTTGGAAACACCATATATTTT
TRBJ2-1	-	TRBV4-1	TRBD2	CASSPSGLAGDNEQFF	TGCGCCAGCAGCCCCTCGGGCCTAGCGGGGGACAATGAGCAGTTCTTC
TRBJ2-7	-	TRBV11-3	TRBD1	CASSSNPSTGSSYEQYF	TGTGCCAGCAGCTCCAACCCCTCGACAGGGAGCTCCTACGAGCAGTACTTC
TRBJ2-2	-	TRBV15	TRBD1	CATSRDLGTANTGELFF	TGTGCCACCAGCAGAGATCTCGGGACAGCGAACACCGGGGAGCTGTTTTTT
TRBJ1-3	-	TRBV7-3	-	CASSLRVWSSGNTIYF	TGTGCCAGCAGCTTAAGGGTCTGGAGCTCTGGAAACACCATATATTTT
TRBJ1-1	-	TRBV15	TRBD1	CATSRDVTGGVNTEAFF	TGTGCCACCAGCAGAGATGTCACAGGGGGAGTGAACACTGAAGCTTTCTTT
TRBJ1-2	-	TRBV20-1	-	CSASQDLVRPNYGYTF	TGCAGTGCTAGTCAGGATTTGGTCAGGCCAAACTATGGCTACACCTTC
TRBJ1-1	-	TRBV12-3/TRBV12-4	-	CASSWQGRTEAFF	TGTGCCAGCAGTTGGCAGGGAAGAACTGAAGCTTTCTTT
TRBJ1-1	-	TRBV11-2	-	CASSVFGLATEAFF	TGTGCCAGCAGCGTGTTTGGCCTGGCCACTGAAGCTTTCTTT
TRBJ2-1	-	TRBV7-2	-	CASTLRSANYNEQFF	TGTGCCAGCACCCTAAGGTCAGCGAACTACAATGAGCAGTTCTTC
TRBJ1-5	once	TRBV19	-	CASSISGGSNQPQHF	TGTGCCAGTAGTATATCGGGGGGGAGCAATCAGCCCCAGCATTTT
TRBJ1-1	-	TRBV15	-	CATSWTENTEAFF	TGTGCCACCAGCTGGACAGAGAACACTGAAGCTTTCTTT
TRBJ1-5	-	TRBV4-2	TRBD1	CASSQDIGQGGQPQHF	TGTGCCAGCAGCCAAGATATCGGGCAGGGGGGTCAGCCCCAGCATTTT
TRBJ1-1	-	TRBV7-2	-	CASSLGGMNTEAFF	TGTGCCAGCAGCTTAGGGGGCATGAACACTGAAGCTTTCTTT
TRBJ1-6	-	TRBV2	TRBD1	CASSWDRVNSSPLHF	TGTGCCAGCTCCTGGGACAGGGTGAACAGTTCACCCCTCCACTTT
TRBJ2-7	-	TRBV24-1	-	CATSDLEEQYF	TGTGCCACCAGTGATTTAGAGGAGCAGTACTTC
TRBJ1-2	-	TRBV6-4	-	CASSQTGSNYGYTF	TGTGCCAGCAGCCAGACAGGCTCTAACTATGGCTACACCTTC
TRBJ2-6	-	TRBV19	TRBD1	CASSIRDRGSGANVLTF	TGTGCCAGTAGTATCCGGGACAGGGGTTCTGGGGCCAACGTCCTGACTTTC
TRBJ2-7	-	TRBV18	TRBD1	CASTPGTGPGEQYF	TGTGCCAGCACGCCGGGGACAGGGCCCGGCGAGCAGTACTTC
TRBJ2-2	-	TRBV18	-	CASSPDTNTGELFF	TGTGCCAGCTCACCAGACACGAACACCGGGGAGCTGTTTTTT
TRBJ2-1	-	TRBV28	TRBD2	CASVNSGENEQFF	TGTGCCAGCGTTAATAGCGGGGAAAATGAGCAGTTCTTC
TRBJ1-1	once	TRBV7-2	-	CASSPRDSRAEAFF	TGTGCCAGCAGCCCCAGGGACTCTAGGGCTGAAGCTTTCTTT
TRBJ1-4	-	TRBV30	-	CAWSVGGAGEKLFF	TGTGCCTGGAGTGTTGGGGGGGCGGGTGAAAAACTGTTTTTT
TRBJ2-1	-	TRBV9	TRBD2	CASSVGTSRGDNEQFF	TGTGCCAGCAGCGTAGGAACTAGCCGGGGGGACAATGAGCAGTTCTTC
TRBJ1-1	-	TRBV12-3/TRBV12-4	TRBD1	CADRGGDVEAFF	TGTGCTGACAGGGGAGGTGATGTCGAAGCTTTCTTT
TRBJ1-6	-	TRBV7-8	TRBD1	CASSFRIRGQGGDSPLHF	TGTGCCAGCAGCTTCAGAATCCGCGGACAGGGCGGTGATTCACCCCTCCACTTT
TRBJ1-4	-	TRBV11-2	-	CASSLVRGEKLFF	TGTGCCAGCAGCTTAGTTCGGGGGGAAAAACTGTTTTTT
TRBJ1-6	once	TRBV11-2	-	CASTPSGSYNSPLHF	TGTGCCAGCACCCCGTCCGGCTCCTATAATTCACCCCTCCACTTT
TRBJ1-1	-	TRBV18	-	CASSRGTSEAFF	TGTGCCAGCTCCCGGGGGACTTCTGAAGCTTTCTTT
TRBJ2-3	-	TRBV4-3	-	CASSPRHFTDTQYF	TGCGCCAGCAGCCCGCGTCATTTCACAGATACGCAGTATTTT
TRBJ1-1	-	TRBV5-1	TRBD1	CASTPGGGIAEAFF	TGCGCCAGCACCCCAGGAGGGGGCATCGCTGAAGCTTTCTTT
TRBJ2-2	-	TRBV7-3	-	CASSLQGNTGELFF	TGTGCCAGCAGCCTACAGGGAAACACCGGGGAGCTGTTTTTT
TRBJ2-1	-	TRBV6-1	-	CASSDRHANEQFF	TGTGCCAGCAGTGACCGACATGCCAATGAGCAGTTCTTC
TRBJ2-4	-	TRBV20-1	-	CSASLWGVAKNIQYF	TGCAGTGCTAGTCTCTGGGGCGTAGCCAAAAACATTCAGTACTTC
TRBJ1-1	-	TRBV4-2	TRBD1	CASSLRVGGSEAFF	TGTGCCAGCAGCCTAAGGGTAGGGGGCTCTGAAGCTTTCTTT
TRBJ1-1	-	TRBV11-2	-	CASSLGPGNRTATEAFF	TGTGCCAGCAGCTTAGGTCCGGGGAATCGAACTGCCACTGAAGCTTTCTTT
TRBJ2-7	-	TRBV28	-	CASRVQGVVDEQYF	TGTGCCAGCAGGGTACAGGGCGTCGTTGATGAGCAGTACTTC
TRBJ2-7	-	TRBV11-2	-	CASSLRGADTYEQYF	TGTGCCAGCAGCTTACGGGGAGCAGACACCTACGAGCAGTACTTC
TRBJ1-4	once	TRBV28	TRBD1	CASSPGTVGYATNEKLFF	TGTGCCAGCAGCCCGGGGACAGTCGGGTACGCAACTAATGAAAAACTGTTTTTT
TRBJ2-5	-	TRBV29-1	-	CSVEDLGEKETQYF	TGCAGCGTTGAAGATCTAGGAGAGAAAGAGACCCAGTACTTC
TRBJ1-4	-	TRBV4-3	-	CASSAGISNEKLFF	TGCGCCAGCAGCGCAGGGATTTCTAATGAAAAACTGTTTTTT